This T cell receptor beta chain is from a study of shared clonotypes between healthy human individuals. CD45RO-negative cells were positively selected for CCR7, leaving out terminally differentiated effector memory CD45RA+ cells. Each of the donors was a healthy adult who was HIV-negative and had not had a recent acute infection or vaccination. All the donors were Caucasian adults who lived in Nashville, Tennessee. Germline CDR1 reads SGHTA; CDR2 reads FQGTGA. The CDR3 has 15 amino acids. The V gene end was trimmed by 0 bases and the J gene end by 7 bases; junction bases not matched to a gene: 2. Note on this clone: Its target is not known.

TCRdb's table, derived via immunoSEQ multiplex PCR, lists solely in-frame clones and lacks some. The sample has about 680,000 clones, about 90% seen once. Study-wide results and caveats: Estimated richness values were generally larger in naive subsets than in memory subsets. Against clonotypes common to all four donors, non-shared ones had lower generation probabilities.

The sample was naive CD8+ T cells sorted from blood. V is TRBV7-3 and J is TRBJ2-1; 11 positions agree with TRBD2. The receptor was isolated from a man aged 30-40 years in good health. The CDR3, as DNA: TGTGCCAGCAGCTTAACTAGCGGGAGGGATAATGAGCAGTTCTTC. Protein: CASSLTSGRDNEQFF.